This T cell receptor (beta chain) derives from a study of T cells after posttransplantation cyclophosphamide. Findings and limits, study-wide: Later blood repertoires were often dominated by clones from the donor CD8+ memory compartment. TRB clonality was highly associated with recipient CMV seropositivity and reactivation.

For this clone: Its target is unknown.

A marrow graft followed busulfan-fludarabine conditioning, with cyclophosphamide on days +3 and +4. Assay used: immunoSEQ multiplex PCR; TCRdb lists only in-frame clones, some missing. The table includes about 10,000 clones, approximately 80% detected once. The CDR3 loop spans 13 amino acids. The germline CDR1 and CDR2 sequences are SGHNT and YYREEE (reference sequence). V lost 2 bases, J lost 1 base, and 5 bases lay in between. Sequences were derived from PBMCs, sampled roughly 250 weeks after a stem cell transplant with posttransplant cyclophosphamide. The chain recombines TRBV5-4 with TRBJ2-3; no firm D call. The sequence came from a female patient in her thirties or forties who received an allogeneic stem cell transplant from a related donor, was CMV-positive, and had no GVHD. Some T cells could come from the graft donor. The CDR3 DNA follows: TGTGCCAGCAGCTTCCGGGGCACAGATACGCAGTATTTT. It codes for CASSFRGTDTQYF.